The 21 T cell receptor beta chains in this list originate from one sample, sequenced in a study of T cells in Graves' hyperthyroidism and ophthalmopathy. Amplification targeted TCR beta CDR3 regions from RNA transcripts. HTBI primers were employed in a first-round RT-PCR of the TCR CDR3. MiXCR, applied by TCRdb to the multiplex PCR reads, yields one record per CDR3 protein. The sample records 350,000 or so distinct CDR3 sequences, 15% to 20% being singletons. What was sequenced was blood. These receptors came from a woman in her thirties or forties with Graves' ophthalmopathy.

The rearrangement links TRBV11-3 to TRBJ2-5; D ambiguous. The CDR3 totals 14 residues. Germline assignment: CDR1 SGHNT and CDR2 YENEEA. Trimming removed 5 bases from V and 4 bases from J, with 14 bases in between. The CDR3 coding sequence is TGTGCCAGCAGCCAGGACCCCCAAAGAGAGACCCAGTACTTC. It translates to CASSQDPQRETQYF.

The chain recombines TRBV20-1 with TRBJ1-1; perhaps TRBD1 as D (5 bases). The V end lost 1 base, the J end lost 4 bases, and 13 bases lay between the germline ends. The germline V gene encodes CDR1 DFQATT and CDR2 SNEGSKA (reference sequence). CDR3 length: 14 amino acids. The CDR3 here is CSARVGRAATEAFF. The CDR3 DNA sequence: TGCAGTGCTAGAGTAGGCAGGGCGGCCACTGAAGCTTTCTTT.

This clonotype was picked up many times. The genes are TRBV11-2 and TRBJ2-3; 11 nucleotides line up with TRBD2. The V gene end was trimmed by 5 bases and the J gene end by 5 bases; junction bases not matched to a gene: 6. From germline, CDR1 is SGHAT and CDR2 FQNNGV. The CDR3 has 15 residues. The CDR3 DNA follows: TGTGCCAGCAGCGCCCCGGGACTAGCGGTAGATACGCAGTATTTT. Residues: CASSAPGLAVDTQYF.

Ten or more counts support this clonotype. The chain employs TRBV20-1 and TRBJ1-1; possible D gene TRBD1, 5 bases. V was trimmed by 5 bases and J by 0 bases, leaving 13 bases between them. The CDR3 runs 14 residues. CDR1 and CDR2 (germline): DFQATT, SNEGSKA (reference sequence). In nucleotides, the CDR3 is TGCAGTGCTTTGGGGCGGGGCCTGAACACTGAAGCTTTCTTT. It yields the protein CSALGRGLNTEAFF.

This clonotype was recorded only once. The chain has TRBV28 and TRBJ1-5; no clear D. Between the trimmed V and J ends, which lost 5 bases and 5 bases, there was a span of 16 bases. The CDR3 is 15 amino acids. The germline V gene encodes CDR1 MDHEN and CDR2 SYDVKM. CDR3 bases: TGTGCCAGCAGTCCACCTACGCAGGACGATCAGCCCCAGCATTTT. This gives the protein CASSPPTQDDQPQHF.

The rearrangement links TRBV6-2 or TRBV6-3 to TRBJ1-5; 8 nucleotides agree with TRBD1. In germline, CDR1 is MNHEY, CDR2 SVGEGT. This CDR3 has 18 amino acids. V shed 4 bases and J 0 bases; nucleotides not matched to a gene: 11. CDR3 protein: CASSFDRGAGYSNQPQHF. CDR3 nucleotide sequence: TGTGCCAGCAGTTTTGACAGGGGTGCCGGTTATAGCAATCAGCCCCAGCATTTT.

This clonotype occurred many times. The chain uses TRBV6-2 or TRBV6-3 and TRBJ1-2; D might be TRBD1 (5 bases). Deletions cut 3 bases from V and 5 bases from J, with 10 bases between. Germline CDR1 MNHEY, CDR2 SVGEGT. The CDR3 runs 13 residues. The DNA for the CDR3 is TGTGCCAGCAGTTATGACAGACCTTATGGCTACACCTTC. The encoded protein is CASSYDRPYGYTF.

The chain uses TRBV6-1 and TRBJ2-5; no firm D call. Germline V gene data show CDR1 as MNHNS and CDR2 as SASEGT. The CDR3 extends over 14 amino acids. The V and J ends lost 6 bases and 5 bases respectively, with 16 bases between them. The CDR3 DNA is TGTGCCAGCAGAGACCCCGCCTTCGTTGAGACCCAGTACTTC. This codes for CASRDPAFVETQYF.

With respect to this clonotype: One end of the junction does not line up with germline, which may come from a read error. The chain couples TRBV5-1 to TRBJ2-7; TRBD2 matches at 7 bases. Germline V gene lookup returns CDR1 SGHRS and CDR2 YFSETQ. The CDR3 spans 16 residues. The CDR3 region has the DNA TGCGCCATCAGCTTGGGCCCCCTAGCGGACCCCTACGAGCAGTACTTC. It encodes CAISLGPLADPYEQYF.

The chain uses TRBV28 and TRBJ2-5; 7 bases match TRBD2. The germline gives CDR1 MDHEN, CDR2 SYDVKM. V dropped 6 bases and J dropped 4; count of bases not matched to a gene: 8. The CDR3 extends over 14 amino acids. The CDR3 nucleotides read TGTGCCAGCAGCCCGGTCCCGGGAGGAGAGACCCAGTACTTC. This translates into CASSPVPGGETQYF.

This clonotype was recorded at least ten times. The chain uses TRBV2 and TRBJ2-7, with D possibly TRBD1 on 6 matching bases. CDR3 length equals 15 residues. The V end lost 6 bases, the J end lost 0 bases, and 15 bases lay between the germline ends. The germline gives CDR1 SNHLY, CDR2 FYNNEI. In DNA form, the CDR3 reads TGTGCCAGCAGCCTTGACAGGCTTGTCTCCTACGAGCAGTACTTC. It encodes CASSLDRLVSYEQYF.

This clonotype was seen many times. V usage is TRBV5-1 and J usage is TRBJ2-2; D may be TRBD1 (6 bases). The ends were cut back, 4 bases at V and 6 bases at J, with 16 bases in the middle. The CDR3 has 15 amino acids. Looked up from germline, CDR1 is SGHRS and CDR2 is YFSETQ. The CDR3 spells CASSKNAGDPGELFF. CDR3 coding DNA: TGCGCCAGCAGCAAAAACGCAGGGGACCCCGGGGAGCTGTTTTTT.

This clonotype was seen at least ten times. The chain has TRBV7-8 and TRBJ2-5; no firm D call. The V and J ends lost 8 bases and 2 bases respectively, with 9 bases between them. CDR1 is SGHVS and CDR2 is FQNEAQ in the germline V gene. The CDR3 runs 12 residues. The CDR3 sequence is CASLTAQETQYF. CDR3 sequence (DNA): TGTGCCAGCCTGACGGCGCAAGAGACCCAGTACTTC.

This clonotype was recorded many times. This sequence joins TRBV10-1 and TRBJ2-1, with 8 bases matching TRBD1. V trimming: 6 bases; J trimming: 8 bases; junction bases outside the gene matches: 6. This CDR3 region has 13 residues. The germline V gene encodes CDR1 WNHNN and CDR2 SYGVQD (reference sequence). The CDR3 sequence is CASSLQGADEQFF. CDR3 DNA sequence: TGCGCCAGCAGCCTTCAGGGGGCCGATGAGCAGTTCTTC.

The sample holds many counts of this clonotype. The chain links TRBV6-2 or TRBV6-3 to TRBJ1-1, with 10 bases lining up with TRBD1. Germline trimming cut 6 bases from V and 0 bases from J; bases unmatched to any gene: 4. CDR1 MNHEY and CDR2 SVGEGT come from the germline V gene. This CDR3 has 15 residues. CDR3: CASRPGQGLNTEAFF. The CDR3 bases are TGTGCCAGCAGACCGGGACAGGGGCTGAACACTGAAGCTTTCTTT.

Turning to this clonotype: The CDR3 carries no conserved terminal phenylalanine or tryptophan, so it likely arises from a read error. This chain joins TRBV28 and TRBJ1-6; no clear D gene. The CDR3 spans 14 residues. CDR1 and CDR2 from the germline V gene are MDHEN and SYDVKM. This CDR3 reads CASRVGRSNTPLHV. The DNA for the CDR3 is TGTGCCAGCAGGGTCGGACGGAGTAATACACCCCTCCACGTT.

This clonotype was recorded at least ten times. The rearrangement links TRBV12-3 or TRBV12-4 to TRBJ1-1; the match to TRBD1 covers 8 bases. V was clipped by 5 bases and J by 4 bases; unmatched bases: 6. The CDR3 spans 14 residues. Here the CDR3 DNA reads TGTGCCAGCAGTGGGCAGGGGGCTGTCACTGAAGCTTTCTTT. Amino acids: CASSGQGAVTEAFF.

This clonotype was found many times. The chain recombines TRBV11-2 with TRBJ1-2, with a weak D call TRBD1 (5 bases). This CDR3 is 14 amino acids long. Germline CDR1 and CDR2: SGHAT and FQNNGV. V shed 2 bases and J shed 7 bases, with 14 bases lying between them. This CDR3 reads CASSLIPGQVGYTF. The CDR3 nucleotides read TGTGCCAGCAGCTTAATACCGGGGCAGGTTGGCTACACCTTC. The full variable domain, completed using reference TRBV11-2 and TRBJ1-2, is EAGVAQSPRYKIIEKRQSVAFWCNPISGHATLYWYQQILGQGPKLLIQFQNNGVVDDSQLPKDRFSAERLKGVDSTLKIQPAKLEDSAVYLCASSLIPGQVGYTFGSGTRLTVV.

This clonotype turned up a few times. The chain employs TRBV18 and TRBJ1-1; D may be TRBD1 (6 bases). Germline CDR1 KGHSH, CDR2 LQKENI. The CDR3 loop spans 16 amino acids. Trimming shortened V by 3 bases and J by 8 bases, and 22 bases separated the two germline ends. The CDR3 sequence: CASSPKRDPGAREAFF. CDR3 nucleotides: TGTGCCAGCTCACCCAAGAGGGATCCAGGGGCAAGAGAAGCTTTCTTT.

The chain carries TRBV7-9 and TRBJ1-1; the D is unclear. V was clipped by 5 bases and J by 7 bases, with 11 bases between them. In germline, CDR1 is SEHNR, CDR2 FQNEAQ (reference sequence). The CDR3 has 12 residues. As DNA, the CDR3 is TGTGCCAGCAGCCGATCCTGGGGTGAAGCTTTCTTT. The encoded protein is CASSRSWGEAFF.

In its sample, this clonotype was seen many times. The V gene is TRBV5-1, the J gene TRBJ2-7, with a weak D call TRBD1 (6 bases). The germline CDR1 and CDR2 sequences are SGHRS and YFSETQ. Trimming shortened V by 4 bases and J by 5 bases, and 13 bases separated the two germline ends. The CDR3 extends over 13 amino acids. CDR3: CASSPGVWDEQYF. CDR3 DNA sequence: TGCGCCAGCAGCCCAGGGGTATGGGACGAGCAGTACTTC.